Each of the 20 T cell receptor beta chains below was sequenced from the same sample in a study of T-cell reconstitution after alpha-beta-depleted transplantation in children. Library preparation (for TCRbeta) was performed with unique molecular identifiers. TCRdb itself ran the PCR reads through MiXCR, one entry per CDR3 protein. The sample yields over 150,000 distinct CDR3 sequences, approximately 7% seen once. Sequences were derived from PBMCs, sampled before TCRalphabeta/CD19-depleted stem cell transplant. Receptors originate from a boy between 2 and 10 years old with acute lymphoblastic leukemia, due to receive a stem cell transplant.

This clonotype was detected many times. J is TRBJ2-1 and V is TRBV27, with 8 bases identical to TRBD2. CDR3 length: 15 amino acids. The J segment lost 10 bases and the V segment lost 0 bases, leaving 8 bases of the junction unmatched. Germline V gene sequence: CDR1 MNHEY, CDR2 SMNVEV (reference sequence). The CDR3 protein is CASSLSRRGAGEQFF. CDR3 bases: TGTGCCAGCAGTTTATCGAGGCGGGGGGCGGGCGAGCAGTTCTTC.

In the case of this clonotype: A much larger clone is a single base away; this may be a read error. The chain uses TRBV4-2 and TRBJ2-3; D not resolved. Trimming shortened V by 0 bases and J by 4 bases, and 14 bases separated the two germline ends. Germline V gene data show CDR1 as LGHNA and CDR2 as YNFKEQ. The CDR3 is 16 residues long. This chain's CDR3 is CASSQDLEWLPDTQYF. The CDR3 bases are TGTGCCAGCAGCCAAGATCTCGAGTGGTTGCCAGATACGCAGTATTTT.

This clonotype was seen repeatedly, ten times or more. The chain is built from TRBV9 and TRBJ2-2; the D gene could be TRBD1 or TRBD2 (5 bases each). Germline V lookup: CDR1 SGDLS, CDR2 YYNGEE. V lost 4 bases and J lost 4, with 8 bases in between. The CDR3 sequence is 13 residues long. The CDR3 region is CASSPRGTGELFF. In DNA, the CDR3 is TGTGCCAGCAGCCCGAGGGGCACCGGGGAGCTGTTTTTT.

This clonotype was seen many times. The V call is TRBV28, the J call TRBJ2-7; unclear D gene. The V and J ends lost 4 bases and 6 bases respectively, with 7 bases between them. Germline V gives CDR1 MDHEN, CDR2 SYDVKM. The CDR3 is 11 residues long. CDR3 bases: TGTGCCAGCAGTTCCCCCCGCGAGCAGTACTTC. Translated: CASSSPREQYF.

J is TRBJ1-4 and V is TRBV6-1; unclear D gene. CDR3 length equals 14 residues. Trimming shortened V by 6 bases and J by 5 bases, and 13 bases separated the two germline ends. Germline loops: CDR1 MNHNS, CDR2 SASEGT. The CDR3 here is CASRDPDPNEKLFF. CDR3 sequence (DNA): TGTGCCAGCAGAGATCCCGATCCAAATGAAAAACTGTTTTTT.

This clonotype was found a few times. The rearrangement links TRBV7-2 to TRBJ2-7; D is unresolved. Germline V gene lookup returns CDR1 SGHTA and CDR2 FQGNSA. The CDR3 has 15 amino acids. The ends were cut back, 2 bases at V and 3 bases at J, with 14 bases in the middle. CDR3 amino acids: CASSLTTALNYEQYF. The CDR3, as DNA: TGTGCCAGCAGCTTAACTACGGCCTTGAACTACGAGCAGTACTTC. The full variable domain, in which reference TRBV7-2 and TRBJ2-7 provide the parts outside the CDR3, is GAGVSQSPSNKVTEKGKDVELRCDPISGHTALYWYRQSLGQGLEFLIYFQGNSAPDKSGLPSDRFSAERTGGSVSTLTIQRTQQEDSAVYLCASSLTTALNYEQYFGPGTRLTVT.

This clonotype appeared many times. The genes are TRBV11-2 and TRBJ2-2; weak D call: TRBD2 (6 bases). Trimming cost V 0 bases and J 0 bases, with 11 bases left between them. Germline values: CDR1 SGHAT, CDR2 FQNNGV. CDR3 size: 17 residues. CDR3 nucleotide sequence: TGTGCCAGCAGCTTAGAATTCAGCGGGCCGAACACCGGGGAGCTGTTTTTT. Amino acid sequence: CASSLEFSGPNTGELFF.

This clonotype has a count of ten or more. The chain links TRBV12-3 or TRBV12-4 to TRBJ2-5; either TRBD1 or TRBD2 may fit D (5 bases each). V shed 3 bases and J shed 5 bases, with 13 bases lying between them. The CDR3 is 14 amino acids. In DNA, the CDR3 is TGTGCCAGCAGTTTCTTCGGGGACGGGGAGACCCAGTACTTC. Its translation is CASSFFGDGETQYF.

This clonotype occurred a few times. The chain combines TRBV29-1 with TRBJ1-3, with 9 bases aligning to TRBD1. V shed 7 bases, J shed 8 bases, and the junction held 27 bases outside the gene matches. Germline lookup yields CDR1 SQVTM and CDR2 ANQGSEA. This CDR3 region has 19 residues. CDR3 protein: CSAGTGGWAAIRDRDTIYF. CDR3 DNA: TGCAGCGCCGGGACTGGGGGTTGGGCGGCTATCCGGGACAGGGACACCATATATTTT.

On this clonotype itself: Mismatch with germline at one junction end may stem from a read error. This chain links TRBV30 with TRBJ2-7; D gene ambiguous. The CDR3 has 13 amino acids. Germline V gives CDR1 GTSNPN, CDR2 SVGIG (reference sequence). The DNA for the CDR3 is TGTGCCTGGAGTGTACTATTTTGGGCGGAGCTGTACTTC. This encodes CAWSVLFWAELYF.

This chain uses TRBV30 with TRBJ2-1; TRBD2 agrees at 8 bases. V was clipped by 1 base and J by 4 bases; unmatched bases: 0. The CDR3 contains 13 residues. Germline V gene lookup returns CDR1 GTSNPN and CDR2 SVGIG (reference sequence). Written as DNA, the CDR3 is TGTGCCTGGAGTGCTAGCGGGTACAATGAGCAGTTCTTC. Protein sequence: CAWSASGYNEQFF.

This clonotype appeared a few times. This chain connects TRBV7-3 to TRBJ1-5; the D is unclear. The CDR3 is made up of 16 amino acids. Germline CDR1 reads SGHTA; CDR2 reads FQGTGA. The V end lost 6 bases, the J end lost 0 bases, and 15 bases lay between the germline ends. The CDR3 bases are TGTGCCAGCAGGCCGATGCGAGTTGCTAGCAATCAGCCCCAGCATTTT. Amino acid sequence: CASRPMRVASNQPQHF.

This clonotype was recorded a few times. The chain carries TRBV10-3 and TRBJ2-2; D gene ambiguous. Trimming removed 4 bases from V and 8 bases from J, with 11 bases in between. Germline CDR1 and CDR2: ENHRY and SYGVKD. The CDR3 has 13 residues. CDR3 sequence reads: CAISGTDLGELFF. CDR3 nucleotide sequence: TGTGCCATCAGTGGGACGGACCTTGGGGAGCTGTTTTTT.

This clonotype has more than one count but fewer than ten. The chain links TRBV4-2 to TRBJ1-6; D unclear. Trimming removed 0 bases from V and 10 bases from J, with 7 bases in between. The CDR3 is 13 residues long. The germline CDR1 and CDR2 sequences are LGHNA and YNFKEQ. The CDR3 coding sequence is TGTGCCAGCAGCCAAGAAGGAAACTCACCCCTCCACTTT. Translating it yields CASSQEGNSPLHF.

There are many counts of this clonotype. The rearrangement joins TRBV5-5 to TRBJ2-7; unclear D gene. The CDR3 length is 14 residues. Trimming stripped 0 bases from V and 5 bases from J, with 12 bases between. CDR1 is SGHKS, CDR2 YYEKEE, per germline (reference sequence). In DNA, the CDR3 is TGTGCCAGCAGCTTGGTCCAAGGGTGGGACGAGCAGTACTTC. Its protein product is CASSLVQGWDEQYF. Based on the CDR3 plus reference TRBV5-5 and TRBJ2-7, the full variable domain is DAGVTQSPTHLIKTRGQQVTLRCSPISGHKSVSWYQQVLGQGPQFIFQYYEKEERGRGNFPDRFSARQFPNYSSELNVNALLLGDSALYLCASSLVQGWDEQYFGPGTRLTVT.

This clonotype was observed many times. CDR3 residues: CSAVTGISNQPQHF. CDR3 coding DNA: TGCAGTGCTGTGACAGGGATTAGCAATCAGCCCCAGCATTTT. The J gene is TRBJ1-5, the V gene TRBV20-1, with TRBD1 matching 7 bases. Germline trimming cut 5 bases from V and 0 bases from J; bases unmatched to any gene: 4. The CDR3 has 14 residues. CDR1 and CDR2 from the germline V gene are DFQATT and SNEGSKA (reference sequence).

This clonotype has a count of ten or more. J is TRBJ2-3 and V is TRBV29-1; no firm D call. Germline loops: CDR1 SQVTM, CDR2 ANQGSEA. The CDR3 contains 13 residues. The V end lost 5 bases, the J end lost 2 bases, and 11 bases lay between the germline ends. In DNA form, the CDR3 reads TGCAGCGTTCTGCGCGATATCACAGATACGCAGTATTTT. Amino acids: CSVLRDITDTQYF.

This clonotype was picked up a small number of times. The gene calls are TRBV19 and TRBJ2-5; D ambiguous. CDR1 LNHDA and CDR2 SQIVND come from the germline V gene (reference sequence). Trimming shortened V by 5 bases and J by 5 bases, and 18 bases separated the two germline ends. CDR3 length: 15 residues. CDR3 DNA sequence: TGTGCCAGTAGTGCCAACCCCCGACGGTGGGAGACCCAGTACTTC. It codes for CASSANPRRWETQYF.

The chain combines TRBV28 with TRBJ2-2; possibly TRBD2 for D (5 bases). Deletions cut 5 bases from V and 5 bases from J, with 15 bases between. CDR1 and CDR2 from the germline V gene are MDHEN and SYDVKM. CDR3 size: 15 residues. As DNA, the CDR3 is TGTGCCAGCAGTGGGTTGGGGAGAGGGACCGGGGAGCTGTTTTTT. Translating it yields CASSGLGRGTGELFF.

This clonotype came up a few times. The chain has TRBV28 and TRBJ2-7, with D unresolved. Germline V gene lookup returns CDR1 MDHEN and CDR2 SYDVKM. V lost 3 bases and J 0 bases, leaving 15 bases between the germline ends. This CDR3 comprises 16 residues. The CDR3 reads CASSFRSLQPSYEQYF. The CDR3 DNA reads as TGTGCCAGCAGTTTTCGGTCCCTACAGCCCTCCTACGAGCAGTACTTC.